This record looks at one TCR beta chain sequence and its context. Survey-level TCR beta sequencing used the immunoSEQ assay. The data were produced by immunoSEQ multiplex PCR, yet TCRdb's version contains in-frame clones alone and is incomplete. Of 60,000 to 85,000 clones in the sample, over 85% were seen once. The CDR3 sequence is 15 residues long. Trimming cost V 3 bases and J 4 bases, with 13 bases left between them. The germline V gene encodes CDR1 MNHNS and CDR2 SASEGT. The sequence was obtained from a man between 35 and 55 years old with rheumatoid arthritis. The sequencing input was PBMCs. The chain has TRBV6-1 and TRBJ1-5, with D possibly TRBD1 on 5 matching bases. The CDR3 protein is CASSDIGTRNQPQHF. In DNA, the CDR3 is TGTGCCAGCAGTGACATCGGGACGAGGAATCAGCCCCAGCATTTT.